This T cell receptor beta chain came from a study of graft-versus-host responses after intestinal transplantation. Across the whole study: Once they had received anti-thymocyte globulin induction, all recipients took tacrolimus and steroids for approximately 3 years.

TCRdb's copy holds only in-frame clones and misses some; the assay was immunoSEQ multiplex PCR. The sample shows tens of thousands of clones, under 95% of them seen only once. In regard to this clone: Its antigen is currently unknown.

Trimming shortened V by 5 bases and J by 4 bases, and 21 bases separated the two germline ends. The germline gives CDR1 MDHEN, CDR2 SYDVKM. This CDR3 spans 16 amino acids. Study-level points and caveats: Present in recipient marrow, GvH clones included some that appeared first in ileum or blood. Declining HvG levels early post-transplant were linked to peak circulating GvH clone levels.

This receptor was obtained from a human donor who received an intestinal transplant. This sample comprised unstimulated CD8+ T cells sorted from spleen or lymph node cells, obtained before intestinal transplant. The rearrangement uses TRBV28 and TRBJ2-7, with a tentative D call TRBD1 (6 bases). This CDR3 is CASSLAQRGHRYEQYF. The CDR3 nucleotides read TGTGCCAGCAGTCTGGCCCAAAGGGGACACAGATACGAGCAGTACTTC. The complete variable domain, with remaining parts taken from reference TRBV28 and TRBJ2-7, reads DVKVTQSSRYLVKRTGEKVFLECVQDMDHENMFWYRQDPGLGLRLIYFSYDVKMKEKGDIPEGYSVSREKKERFSLILESASTNQTSMYLCASSLAQRGHRYEQYFGPGTRLTVT.